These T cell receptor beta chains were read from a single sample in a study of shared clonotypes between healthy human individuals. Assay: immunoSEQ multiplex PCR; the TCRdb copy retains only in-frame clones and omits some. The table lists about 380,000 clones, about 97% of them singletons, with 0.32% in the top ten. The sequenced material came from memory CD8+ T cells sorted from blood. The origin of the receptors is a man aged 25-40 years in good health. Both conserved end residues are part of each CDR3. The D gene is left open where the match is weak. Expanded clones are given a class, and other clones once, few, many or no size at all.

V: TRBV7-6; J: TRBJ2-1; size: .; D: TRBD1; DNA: TGTGCCAGCAGCTTTGCAGGGGGTGAGCAGTTCTTC; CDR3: CASSFAGGEQFF
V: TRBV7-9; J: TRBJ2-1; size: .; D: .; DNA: TGTGCCAGCAGCTTAGGTGGTGAGCAGTTCTTC; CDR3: CASSLGGEQFF
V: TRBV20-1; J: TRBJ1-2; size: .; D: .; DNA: TGCAGTGCTAGCCCTAGGGGTGGCTACACCTTC; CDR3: CSASPRGGYTF
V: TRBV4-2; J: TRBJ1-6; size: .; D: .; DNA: TGTGCCAGCAGCCAAGTTATCGGCGCAAATTCACCCCTCCACTTT; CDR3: CASSQVIGANSPLHF
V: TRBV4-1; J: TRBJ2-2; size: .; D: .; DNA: TGCGCCAGCAGCCACGGGGACCTATATACCGGGGAGCTGTTTTTT; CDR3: CASSHGDLYTGELFF
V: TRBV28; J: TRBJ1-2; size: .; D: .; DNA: TGTGCCAGCAGTTCCGGACCAAGCTCCTATGGCTACACCTTC; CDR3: CASSSGPSSYGYTF
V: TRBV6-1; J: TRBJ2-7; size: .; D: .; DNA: TGTGCCAGCAGTAATCCGGGACCCGGTCGGTACGAGCAGTACTTC; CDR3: CASSNPGPGRYEQYF
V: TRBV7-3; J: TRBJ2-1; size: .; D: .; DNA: TGTGCCAGCAGCCCTGAAGCCCAGGGAAGAAATGAGCAGTTCTTC; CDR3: CASSPEAQGRNEQFF
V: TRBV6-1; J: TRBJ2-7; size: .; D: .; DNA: TGTGCCAGCAGTGAAGCGCTTATTGTACAGGGAGGCTACGAGCAGTACTTC; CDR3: CASSEALIVQGGYEQYF
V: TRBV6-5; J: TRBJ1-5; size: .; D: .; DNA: TGTGCCAGCAGTTACTCACGGCATAGCAATCAGCCCCAGCATTTT; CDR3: CASSYSRHSNQPQHF
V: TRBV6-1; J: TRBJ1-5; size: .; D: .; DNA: TGTGCCAGCAGTGAAGCGCGTCAGGGAAGCCAGCCCCAGCATTTT; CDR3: CASSEARQGSQPQHF
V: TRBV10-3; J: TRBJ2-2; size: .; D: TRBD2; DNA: TGTGCCATCAGGGCTAGCGGTAACACCGGGGAGCTGTTTTTT; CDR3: CAIRASGNTGELFF
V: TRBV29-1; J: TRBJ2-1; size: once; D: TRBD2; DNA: TGCAGCGTCAATGGGCTAGCGGAGGCCTATGAGCAGTTCTTC; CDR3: CSVNGLAEAYEQFF
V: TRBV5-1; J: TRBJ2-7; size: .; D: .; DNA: TGCGCCAGCAGTCATACAGCCTACGAGCAGTACTTC; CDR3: CASSHTAYEQYF
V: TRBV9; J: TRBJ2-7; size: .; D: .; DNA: TGTGCCAGCAGCGAGGGATCGTTCTACGAGCAGTACTTC; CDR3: CASSEGSFYEQYF
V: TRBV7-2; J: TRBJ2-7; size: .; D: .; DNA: TGTGCCAGCAGCCGACGAGGCGGCGGGGGCCGGAGCTCCTACGAGCAGTACTTC; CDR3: CASSRRGGGGRSSYEQYF
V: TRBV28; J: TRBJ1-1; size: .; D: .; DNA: TGTGCCAGCAGTGATCCAGGGAGGTGGAACACTGAAGCTTTCTTT; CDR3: CASSDPGRWNTEAFF
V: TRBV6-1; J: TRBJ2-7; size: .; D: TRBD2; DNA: TGTGCCAGCAGTGAATTTGCGGGAGGGCCATCCTACGAGCAGTACTTC; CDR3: CASSEFAGGPSYEQYF
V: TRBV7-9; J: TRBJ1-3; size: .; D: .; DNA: TGTGCCAGCAGCTTAAACCTCTCTGGAAACACCATATATTTT; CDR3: CASSLNLSGNTIYF
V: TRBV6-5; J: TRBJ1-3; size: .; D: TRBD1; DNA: TGTGCCAGCAGTTATACAGGGGGCTCTGGAAACACCATATATTTT; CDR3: CASSYTGGSGNTIYF
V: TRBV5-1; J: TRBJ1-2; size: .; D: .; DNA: TGCGCCAGCAGCTTGGCCAAAGACCCCTACTATGGCTACACCTTC; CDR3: CASSLAKDPYYGYTF
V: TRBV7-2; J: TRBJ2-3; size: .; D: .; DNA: TGTGCCAGCAGCTTTTCACTGGTGGTAGATACGCAGTATTTT; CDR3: CASSFSLVVDTQYF
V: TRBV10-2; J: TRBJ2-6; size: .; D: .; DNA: TGCGCCAGCAGTGACAACTCTGGGGCCAACGTCCTGACTTTC; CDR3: CASSDNSGANVLTF
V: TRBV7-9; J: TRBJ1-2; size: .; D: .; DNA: TGTGCCAGCGGAAGCGGAGGGTTGGGAGGCTACACCTTC; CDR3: CASGSGGLGGYTF
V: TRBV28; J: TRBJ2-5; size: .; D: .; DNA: TGTGCCAGCAGTTTATGGGCAGGGTCGGAGACCCAGTACTTC; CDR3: CASSLWAGSETQYF
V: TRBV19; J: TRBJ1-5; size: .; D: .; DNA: TGTGCCAGTAGTAAGCGGGAAACTTTAAGCAATCAGCCCCAGCATTTT; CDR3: CASSKRETLSNQPQHF
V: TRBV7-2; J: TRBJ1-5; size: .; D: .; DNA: TGTGCCAGCAGCTTAGCCGGGGGCGGCAATCAGCCCCAGCATTTT; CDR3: CASSLAGGGNQPQHF
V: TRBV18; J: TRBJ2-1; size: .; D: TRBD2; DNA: TGTGCCAGCTCACCACGCCCTAGCGGAAGCAATGAGCAGTTCTTC; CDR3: CASSPRPSGSNEQFF
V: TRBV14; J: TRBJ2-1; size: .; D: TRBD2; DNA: TGTGCCAGCAGCCAGGCTTCGGGTCTAGCGGGAGACAATGAGCAGTTCTTC; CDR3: CASSQASGLAGDNEQFF